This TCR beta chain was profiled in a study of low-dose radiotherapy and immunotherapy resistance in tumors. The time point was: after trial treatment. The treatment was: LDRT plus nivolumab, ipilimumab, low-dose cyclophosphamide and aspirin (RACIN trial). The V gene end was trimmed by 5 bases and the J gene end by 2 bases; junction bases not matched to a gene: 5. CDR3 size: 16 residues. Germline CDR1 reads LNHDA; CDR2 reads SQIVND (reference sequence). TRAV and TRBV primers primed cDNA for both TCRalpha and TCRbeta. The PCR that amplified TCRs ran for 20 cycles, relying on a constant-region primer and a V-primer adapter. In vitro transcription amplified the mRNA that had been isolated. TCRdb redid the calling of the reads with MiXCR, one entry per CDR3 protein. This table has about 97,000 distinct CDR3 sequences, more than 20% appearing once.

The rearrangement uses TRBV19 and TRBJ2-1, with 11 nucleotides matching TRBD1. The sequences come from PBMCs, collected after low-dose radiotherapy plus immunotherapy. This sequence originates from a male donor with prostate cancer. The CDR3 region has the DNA TGTGCCAGTAGTCCATGGGGACAGGGGGCCTACAATGAGCAGTTCTTC. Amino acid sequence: CASSPWGQGAYNEQFF.